The T cell receptor (beta chain) under discussion was sequenced for a study of T cell repertoires in cytomegalovirus infection. Overall study context: From public TCR beta signatures came an indication of both CMV infection and matching HLA type.

The CDR3 is 14 amino acids. The J segment lost 8 bases and the V segment lost 5 bases, leaving 8 bases of the junction unmatched. Germline CDR1 SGHRS, CDR2 YFSETQ. In regard to this clonotype: Its matching antigen is unknown.

TCRdb re-called the reads with MiXCR, one entry per CDR3 protein. The repertoire has hundreds of thousands of distinct CDR3 sequences, about 33% of them found once; the top ten carry over 15%. The rearrangement joins TRBV5-1 to TRBJ2-1, with TRBD1 matching over 9 bases. Sample: cultured PBMCs, taken from culture after CMV antigen stimulation. The source of this sequence is a human donor in good health (CMV status not recorded). Some clones in this sample may be carry-over from other donors' samples. For the CDR3, the DNA is TGCGCCAGCAGAAAGACAGGGGGGGGAGATGAGCAGTTCTTC. It yields the protein CASRKTGGGDEQFF.